This T cell receptor beta chain was captured in a study of vaccination effects on CD4 cells after COVID-19. Study conclusions and caveats: Substantial clonal contraction characterized both infection- and vaccine-induced clones late after vaccination. Researchers report that only 1 of 255 vaccine-induced clones in healthy vaccinees cross-reacted with common cold coronaviruses. Early timepoints after infection were absent, and convalescent patients were few in the study.

V shed 6 bases and J shed 2 bases, with 4 bases lying between them. CDR3 length equals 11 residues. Germline CDR1 is PRHDT and CDR2 is FYEKMQ (reference sequence). As for this clone: Its matching antigen is unknown.

Sequencing was preceded by expansion of antigen-specific CD4+ T cells with viral peptide pools in the ViraFEST assay. Cultured cells yielded isolated CD4+ T cells after roughly 11 days. Vaccinated participants had no history of SARS-CoV-2 infection and tested negative for nucleocapsid antibodies. The method was immunoSEQ multiplex PCR; TCRdb's version includes in-frame clones alone and lacks a portion of them. This sample has approximately 54,000 clones, with over 80% found just once. This clonotype was sampled from a human donor who received a COVID-19 vaccine. Sample: CD4+ T cells from PBMCs cultured with HCoV-229E spike peptides, taken before COVID-19 vaccination. J is TRBJ1-1 and V is TRBV13; D gene ambiguous. CDR3 in DNA: TGTGCCAGCAGGGAAAACACTGAAGCTTTCTTT. Its protein product is CASRENTEAFF.